This T cell receptor (beta chain) was recorded in a study of cytomegalovirus exposure and HLA in healthy donors. General study findings and limits: Segments of the TCR beta V type were, in most cases, productive about 87% or about 30% of the time in an earlier analysis.

J gave up 3 bases and V 5 bases, and 11 bases lay outside the gene matches. Germline V gene lookup returns CDR1 MNHEY and CDR2 SMNVEV (reference sequence). The CDR3 has 16 amino acids. This clone showed up many times. Its cognate antigen is unknown. PCR amplification relied on 60 Vbeta primers (plus 13 Jbeta primers). Libraries were prepared by immunoSEQ multiplex PCR; TCRdb keeps only in-frame clonotypes and omits some of them. The sample lists some 110,000 clones, 66% seen once, with 1.5% to 1.7% in the top ten. This sequence originates from a man aged 18 to 35 in good health and CMV-seronegative. The chain carries TRBV27 and TRBJ1-2; 8 bases fit TRBD1. Material for sequencing was PBMCs. The DNA of the CDR3 is TGTGCCAGCAGTCCTGATGATGGACAGGGAGACTATGGCTACACCTTC. Protein sequence: CASSPDDGQGDYGYTF.